This passage covers 9 T cell receptor beta chains from one sample sequenced in a study of control samples from healthy donors and cancer patients. Using immunoSEQ multiplex PCR, the repertoire was profiled, and TCRdb retains in-frame clones only, with some absent. The repertoire has fewer than 500,000 clones, 80% to 95% of them found once; the top ten carry 5% to 7%. Source material: PBMCs. The source is a man aged 35-49 years with head and neck cancer.

V is TRBV5-1 and J is TRBJ1-4; 7 bases map to TRBD1. Germline CDR1 and CDR2: SGHRS and YFSETQ. The CDR3 consists of 14 residues. V lost 5 bases to trimming and J lost 0 bases; unmatched junction nucleotides: 1. CDR3 in DNA: TGCGCCAGCAGTACAGGGGCAACTAATGAAAAACTGTTTTTT. As protein: CASSTGATNEKLFF.

The V gene is TRBV18, the J gene TRBJ1-5, with D uncertain. The V end was cut by 2 bases, the J end by 2 bases, with 10 bases between. This CDR3 is built from 15 residues. Germline V gene lookup returns CDR1 KGHSH and CDR2 LQKENI. The CDR3 loop is CASSPAGRGNQPQHF. CDR3 DNA sequence: TGTGCCAGCTCACCAGCGGGCAGAGGCAATCAGCCCCAGCATTTT.

The J gene is TRBJ1-1, the V gene TRBV6-5, with 8 bases aligning to TRBD1. The CDR3 length is 14 residues. V lost 6 bases, J lost 6 bases, and 9 bases stayed unmatched. Germline lookup yields CDR1 MNHEY and CDR2 SVGAGI. CDR3 region: CASRNRGSKSEAFF. CDR3 nucleotide sequence: TGTGCCAGCAGGAACAGGGGGAGTAAGTCTGAAGCTTTCTTT.

The V call is TRBV24-1, the J call TRBJ1-5; the D is unclear. The CDR3 covers 16 residues. The germline CDR1 and CDR2 sequences are KGHDR and SFDVKD. Trimming stripped 0 bases from V and 0 bases from J, with 8 bases between. This chain's CDR3 is CATSDLSSYSNQPQHF. CDR3 sequence (DNA): TGTGCCACCAGTGATTTGAGCAGTTATAGCAATCAGCCCCAGCATTTT.

The rearrangement links TRBV5-1 to TRBJ2-7; D gene ambiguous. There are 14 residues in the CDR3. CDR1 is SGHRS and CDR2 is YFSETQ in the germline V gene. V lost 4 bases and J 0 bases, leaving 11 bases between the germline ends. This chain's CDR3 is CASSLEASSYEQYF. The CDR3 DNA reads as TGCGCCAGCAGCCTCGAAGCTAGCTCCTACGAGCAGTACTTC. Full variable domain (outside the CDR3, taken from reference TRBV5-1 and TRBJ2-7): KAGVTQTPRYLIKTRGQQVTLSCSPISGHRSVSWYQQTPGQGLQFLFEYFSETQRNKGNFPGRFSGRQFSNSRSEMNVSTLELGDSALYLCASSLEASSYEQYFGPGTRLTVT.

The chain links TRBV4-2 to TRBJ1-1; D gene uncertain. CDR3 length: 15 amino acids. Trimming cost V 1 base and J 1 base, with 10 bases left between them. Germline CDR1 reads LGHNA; CDR2 reads YNFKEQ. Here the CDR3 reads CASSQGGRQNTEAFF. CDR3 DNA sequence: TGTGCCAGCAGCCAAGGTGGACGGCAGAACACTGAAGCTTTCTTT.

The chain employs TRBV6-6 and TRBJ1-1; perhaps TRBD1 as D (5 bases). CDR3 size: 14 residues. V was clipped by 6 bases and J by 0 bases, with 11 bases between them. Per germline, CDR1 MNHNY and CDR2 SVGAGI (reference sequence). The CDR3 loop is CASSLRGLNTEAFF. CDR3 bases: TGTGCCAGCAGCCTTAGGGGCTTGAACACTGAAGCTTTCTTT.

Here the CDR3 DNA reads TGTGCCAGCAGTTCCCTGGCTAGCGGGGGCCCGGGGGGCGCGGAGCAGTACTTC. Its translation is CASSSLASGGPGGAEQYF. V usage is TRBV28 and J usage is TRBJ2-7, with TRBD2 matching 10 bases. Germline loops: CDR1 MDHEN, CDR2 SYDVKM. V dropped 4 bases and J dropped 7; count of bases not matched to a gene: 19. The CDR3 is made up of 18 amino acids.

V and J are TRBV19 and TRBJ2-2, with D perhaps matching TRBD2 (6 bases). The CDR3 extends over 13 amino acids. Germline lookup yields CDR1 LNHDA and CDR2 SQIVND (reference sequence). V was cut by 4 bases and J by 8 bases, with 11 bases left in between. This CDR3 reads CASSTGTSGELFF. The CDR3 region has the DNA TGTGCCAGTAGTACAGGGACTTCGGGGGAGCTGTTTTTT. Variable domain in full (rest from reference TRBV19 and TRBJ2-2): DGGITQSPKYLFRKEGQNVTLSCEQNLNHDAMYWYRQDPGQGLRLIYYSQIVNDFQKGDIAEGYSVSREKKESFPLTVTSAQKNPTAFYLCASSTGTSGELFFGEGSRLTVL.